This TCR beta chain was found in a study of blood T cell repertoires in COVID-19. Per the original methods: For nucleated cells, counts were estimated from reference gene primer amplification. TCRdb's table, derived via immunoSEQ multiplex PCR, lists solely in-frame clones and lacks some. V, J and clone size reflect that table, while D and trimming were determined from the DNA. The table includes approximately 100,000 clones, around 84% detected once. CDR1 and CDR2 from the germline V gene are LGHDT and YNNKEL (reference sequence). The V and J ends lost 4 bases and 1 base respectively, with 22 bases between them. This CDR3 is built from 18 residues.

The sequencing sample was made of peripheral blood. This TCR derives from a human donor in a cohort sampled during active COVID-19. The chain joins TRBV3-1 (or the pseudogene TRBV3-2) to TRBJ1-1, with D perhaps TRBD1 (5 bases). The CDR3 reads CASSPAGPQGWGNTEAFF. The CDR3 DNA reads as TGTGCCAGCAGCCCGGCGGGACCCCAGGGTTGGGGGAACACTGAAGCTTTCTTT.